This TCR beta chain is drawn from a study of control samples from healthy donors and cancer patients. V gave up 4 bases and J gave up 4 bases, with 19 bases separating them. This CDR3 is 16 amino acids long. Germline V gives CDR1 MNHEY, CDR2 SVGAGI. Data came from immunoSEQ multiplex PCR; TCRdb stores just in-frame clones and leaves some out. There are 100,000 to 150,000 clones in the sample; 80% to 95% occur only once, and roughly 2.7% lies in the top ten. This chain links TRBV6-5 with TRBJ1-1; D is unresolved. The sample was blood. This receptor was taken from a man aged 35 to 55 in good health. CDR3 region: CASSSNTMAFFTEAFF. The CDR3 nucleotides read TGTGCCAGCAGTTCTAATACGATGGCATTTTTCACTGAAGCTTTCTTT.